This TCR beta chain came from a study of Tregs in tolerant kidney transplant recipients. Study-wide context: Recipients received nonmyeloablative bone marrow transplants from related graft donors, with transient mixed chimerism.

The table came from immunoSEQ multiplex PCR; TCRdb's copy has only in-frame clones and leaves some out. The repertoire shows 31,000 or so clones; the top ten hold around an eighth. General observations from the study: Some patients' samples used different primers over time, so nucleotide sequences weren't comparable.

Worth noting for this clone: Antigen unknown. The read halts 3 residues ahead of the CDR3 end, with the missing end drawn from the germline J gene.

CDR3 size: 16 residues. V lost 3 bases and J lost 2; bases outside the gene matches: 10. Per germline, CDR1 DFQATT and CDR2 SNEGSKA (reference sequence). The specimen comprised CD8+ T cells from blood, sampled before the transplant. The origin of this receptor is a human donor who received a combined kidney and bone marrow transplant. The V gene is TRBV20-1, the J gene TRBJ2-7; 10 bases map to TRBD2. The CDR3 region is CSASPGGLAGAYEQYF. Partial CDR3 DNA: TGCAGTGCTAGTCCCGGCGGTCTAGCGGGAGCCTACGAG.